Each of the 14 T cell receptor beta chains below was sequenced from the same sample in a study of CD8 T cells in Susac syndrome. Reverse transcription of about 0.5 to 1 ug RNA was carried out with random hexamers. TCRdb re-analysed the immunoSEQ multiplex PCR reads in MiXCR, keeping a single row per CDR3 protein. This sample yields around 130,000 distinct CDR3 sequences, of which roughly 95% are seen a single time; around 0.12% belongs to the top ten. The specimen was CD4+ T cells from PBMCs. The receptors were gathered from a human donor with multiple sclerosis.

This chain uses TRBV7-2 with TRBJ2-7; D is ambiguous. The V and J ends lost 2 bases and 5 bases respectively, with 4 bases between them. Germline assignment: CDR1 SGHTA and CDR2 FQGNSA. This CDR3 is 11 amino acids long. CDR3 region: CASSLLHEQYF. As DNA, the CDR3 is TGTGCCAGCAGCTTATTACACGAGCAGTACTTC.

V and J are TRBV28 and TRBJ1-4; D unclear. The germline V gene has CDR1 MDHEN and CDR2 SYDVKM. Between the trimmed V and J ends, which lost 6 bases and 0 bases, there was a span of 11 bases. The CDR3 contains 15 residues. The CDR3 loop is CASSEGTATNEKLFF. CDR3 nucleotide sequence: TGTGCCAGCAGCGAGGGTACTGCAACTAATGAAAAACTGTTTTTT. Together with reference TRBV28 and TRBJ1-4, the CDR3 gives the full variable domain: DVKVTQSSRYLVKRTGEKVFLECVQDMDHENMFWYRQDPGLGLRLIYFSYDVKMKEKGDIPEGYSVSREKKERFSLILESASTNQTSMYLCASSEGTATNEKLFFGSGTQLSVL.

This clonotype occurred once. The V call is TRBV3-1, the J call TRBJ1-1, with a weak D call TRBD1 (5 bases). The CDR3 is made up of 11 amino acids. Per the germline V gene, CDR1 is LGHDT and CDR2 is YNNKEL (reference sequence). The V end was cut by 4 bases, the J end by 13 bases, with 13 bases between. CDR3 coding DNA: TGTGCCAGCAGCCTGGGAGGGGTCGGTTTCTTT. Protein product: CASSLGGVGFF.

The chain employs TRBV9 and TRBJ2-7; tentatively, D is TRBD2 (6 bases). The CDR3 is 14 residues long. V was clipped by 0 bases and J by 4 bases, with 11 bases between them. Looked up from germline, CDR1 is SGDLS and CDR2 is YYNGEE. The CDR3 coding sequence is TGTGCCAGCAGCGTAGGATTAGGAGGGTACGAGCAGTACTTC. It is translated as CASSVGLGGYEQYF.

The V and J genes are TRBV28 and TRBJ1-2; no firm D call. This CDR3 contains 14 residues. Germline V gene data show CDR1 as MDHEN and CDR2 as SYDVKM. V lost 7 bases and J 7 bases, leaving 19 bases between the germline ends. CDR3 sequence (DNA): TGTGCCAGCACCATTTTTAAGGAGTCCTCTGGCTACACCTTC. This codes for CASTIFKESSGYTF.

The CDR3 spells CSAPGGGNTGELFF. In DNA, the CDR3 is TGCAGTGCGCCCGGGGGGGGAAACACCGGGGAGCTGTTTTTT. The genes are TRBV20-1 and TRBJ2-2, with 8 bases fitting TRBD2. V trimming: 6 bases; J trimming: 2 bases; junction bases outside the gene matches: 5. This CDR3 is built from 14 residues. The V gene's germline CDR1 is DFQATT and CDR2 SNEGSKA (reference sequence).

The chain joins TRBV7-2 to TRBJ2-1; D is uncertain. The germline V gene has CDR1 SGHTA and CDR2 FQGNSA. This CDR3 has 15 residues. V gave up 1 base and J gave up 6 bases, with 13 bases separating them. DNA of the CDR3: TGTGCCAGCAGCTTAGTAGGTGACCGCACCAATGAGCAGTTCTTC. Its protein product is CASSLVGDRTNEQFF.

The chain couples TRBV5-5 to TRBJ1-4, with TRBD1 as a possible D gene (5 bases). V was cut by 4 bases and J by 1 base, with 14 bases left in between. Germline lookup yields CDR1 SGHKS and CDR2 YYEKEE (reference sequence). There are 16 residues in the CDR3. The CDR3 protein is CASSRNVGGTNEKLFF. DNA of the CDR3: TGTGCCAGCAGCCGGAATGTGGGGGGAACTAATGAAAAACTGTTTTTT.

The chain links TRBV20-1 to TRBJ1-1; D remains ambiguous. The CDR3 covers 11 residues. V was clipped by 3 bases and J by 3 bases, with 5 bases between them. The germline gives CDR1 DFQATT, CDR2 SNEGSKA (reference sequence). This CDR3 is CSASSDTEAFF. The CDR3 nucleotides read TGCAGTGCTAGTTCGGACACTGAAGCTTTCTTT.

This sequence joins TRBV19 and TRBJ1-2; unclear D gene. With 3 bases removed from V and 5 bases from J, the gap between germline ends came to 10 bases. The length of the CDR3 is 13 residues. CDR1 and CDR2 from the germline V gene are LNHDA and SQIVND (reference sequence). CDR3 protein: CASSILGEYGYTF. DNA for the CDR3: TGTGCCAGTAGTATCCTCGGAGAGTATGGCTACACCTTC.

This chain joins TRBV20-1 and TRBJ2-3; a possible D gene is TRBD2 (5 bases). V was shortened by 3 bases and J by 4 bases, with 11 bases between the two germline ends. The V gene's germline CDR1 is DFQATT and CDR2 SNEGSKA (reference sequence). CDR3 length: 13 residues. The CDR3: CSARRVGPDTQYF. The CDR3 coding sequence is TGCAGTGCTAGGAGGGTAGGGCCAGATACGCAGTATTTT.

The chain links TRBV3-1 to TRBJ1-2; D may be TRBD1 (5 bases). CDR3 length equals 15 residues. CDR1 and CDR2 from the germline V gene are LGHDT and YNNKEL (reference sequence). V was trimmed by 6 bases and J by 3 bases, leaving 17 bases between them. CDR3 protein: CASRQSYTGHYGYTF. The CDR3 DNA sequence: TGTGCCAGCAGACAATCGTATACGGGGCACTATGGCTACACCTTC.

The J gene is TRBJ2-3, the V gene TRBV20-1; 9 nucleotides align to TRBD2. This CDR3 has 14 amino acids. The germline V gene encodes CDR1 DFQATT and CDR2 SNEGSKA (reference sequence). Trimming removed 2 bases from V and 3 bases from J; junction bases left unmatched: 3. CDR3 bases: TGCAGTGCTAGAATAGCGGGAGTGACAGATACGCAGTATTTT. Translated, it gives CSARIAGVTDTQYF.

This chain links TRBV10-3 with TRBJ1-5; D remains ambiguous. The CDR3 contains 13 residues. Germline V gene sequence: CDR1 ENHRY, CDR2 SYGVKD. Trimming pared 4 bases from V and 2 bases from J, leaving 6 bases between. The CDR3 DNA is TGTGCCATCAGTGGCGATGGCAATCAGCCCCAGCATTTT. It yields the protein CAISGDGNQPQHF.